Described below is a single T cell receptor (beta chain) sequence and its context. Its recognized antigen is unknown. No qualities accompany the bases; no much larger clone lies one base away. The data belong to a study of blood T cell repertoires in COVID-19 (dated by TCRdb to the early 2020s). As for the study more broadly: Samples covering the acute and convalescent phases of COVID-19 were provided by collaborators in the United States, Italy and Spain. The prospective study material was composed of cDNA or gDNA derived from T cells, B-cell-depleted T cells, or PBMCs. The dataset comprised deeply sampled blood TCRbeta repertoires from subjects exposed to, actively infected with, or recovered from COVID-19. A freely available public database, intended as a resource for researchers studying the immune response to SARS-CoV-2, is where the repertoires were released. The samples were drawn from two sources: the first 160 participants of the ongoing ImmuneRACE study, and about 1,300 subjects contributed by 6 global collaborators. Nearly every sample came with metadata listing a de-identified subject ID, COVID-19 status, age in years and sex. HLA class I and class II types, where available, came from metadata supplied by the sample provider rather than from assay-based typing.

Including cysteine and phenylalanine, the CDR3 has 14 amino acids. Left in the record is the CDR3 DNA by itself, 42 bases read in frame from the first base. From the germline V gene, CDR1 is SQVTM and CDR2 is ANQGSEA. V loses 2 bases of germline sequence and J loses 7 bases, and the interval between the two ends is 17 bases. Summary of the overall study and its limitations: The quantity of clinical and demographic metadata differed by source and by participant and was supplied without curation.

Participants in the prospective study were aged roughly 18 to 89 years, lived in some 24 United States geographic areas, and enrolled through a virtual design. To assign participants to cohorts, the prospective study relied on clinical history that participants themselves reported in a screening survey and a study questionnaire. For ImmuneRACE Cohort 3, a participant was defined as recovered based on two consecutive negative NP/OP PCR tests, clearance by a healthcare professional, or resolution of symptoms. In the prospective study, mobile phlebotomists collected whole blood, serum and a nasopharyngeal or oropharyngeal swab from each participant. Over a roughly 2-month period, participants in the prospective study had the option of providing additional blood draws and questionnaires. Before DNA extraction, prospective study blood samples were shipped either frozen or at room temperature. TCRbeta CDR3 regions were amplified from genomic DNA using the immunoSEQ Assay, a bias-controlled multiplex PCR. The original methods were these. The number of nucleated cells in each sample was estimated from the amplification of reference gene primers within the assay. To quantify the absolute abundance of each unique TCRbeta CDR3 rearrangement, sequence reads were collapsed and filtered. For each sample, productive Simpson clonality was calculated by taking the square root of Simpson's diversity index across productive rearrangements. Not all clones reach the TCRdb copy of this immuneACCESS table, which keeps in-frame sequences only. Checked studies attribute under half of the gap to unresolved V genes and leave the rest unexplained. V, J and clone size were drawn from that table, and D and trimming were deduced from the DNA. This sample gives around 380,000 clones in total; around 87% of them show up just once. Roughly 1.4% of the sample goes to the ten largest clones.

The receptor's source is a man younger than 45 who had recovered from COVID-19. The V gene is TRBV29-1 and the J gene is TRBJ1-2; the D region possibly corresponds to TRBD1 (5 bases align). Sequenced input: PBMCs or T cells enriched from blood (not recorded which). The bases are TGCAGCGTTGAAAGTTTCGGGGGGGGTTTTGGCTACACCTTC. This codes for CSVESFGGGFGYTF.